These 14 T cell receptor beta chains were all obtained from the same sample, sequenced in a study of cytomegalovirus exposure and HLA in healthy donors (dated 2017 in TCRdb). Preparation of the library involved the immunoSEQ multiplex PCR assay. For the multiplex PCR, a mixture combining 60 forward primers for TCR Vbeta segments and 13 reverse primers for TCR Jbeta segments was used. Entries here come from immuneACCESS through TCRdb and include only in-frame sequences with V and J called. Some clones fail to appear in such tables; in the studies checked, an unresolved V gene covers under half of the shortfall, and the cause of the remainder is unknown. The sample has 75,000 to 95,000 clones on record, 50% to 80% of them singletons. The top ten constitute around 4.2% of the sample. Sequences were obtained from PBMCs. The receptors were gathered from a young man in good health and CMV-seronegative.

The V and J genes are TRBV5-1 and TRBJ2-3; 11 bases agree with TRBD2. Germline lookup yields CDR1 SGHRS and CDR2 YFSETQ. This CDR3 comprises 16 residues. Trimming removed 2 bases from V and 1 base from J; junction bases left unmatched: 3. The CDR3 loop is CASSFSTSGGTDTQYF. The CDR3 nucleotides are TGCGCCAGCAGCTTCTCGACTAGCGGGGGCACAGATACGCAGTATTTT.

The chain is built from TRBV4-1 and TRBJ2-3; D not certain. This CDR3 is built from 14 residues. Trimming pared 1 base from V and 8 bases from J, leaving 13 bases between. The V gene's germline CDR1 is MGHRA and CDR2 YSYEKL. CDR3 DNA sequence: TGCGCCAGCAGCCAAGTACCCGACACTCGTACGCAGTATTTT. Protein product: CASSQVPDTRTQYF.

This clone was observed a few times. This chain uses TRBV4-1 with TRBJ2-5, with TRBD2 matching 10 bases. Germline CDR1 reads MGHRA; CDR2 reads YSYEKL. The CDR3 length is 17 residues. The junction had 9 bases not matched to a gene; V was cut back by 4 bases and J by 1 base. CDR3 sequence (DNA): TGCGCCAGCAGCCGTAGAGGACTAGCGGCCAGCCAAGAGACCCAGTACTTC. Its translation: CASSRRGLAASQETQYF.

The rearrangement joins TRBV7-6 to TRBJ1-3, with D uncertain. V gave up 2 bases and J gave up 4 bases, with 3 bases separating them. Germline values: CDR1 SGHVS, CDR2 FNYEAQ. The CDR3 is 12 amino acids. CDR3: CASSLPGNTIYF. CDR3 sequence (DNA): TGTGCCAGCAGCTTACCAGGAAACACCATATATTTT. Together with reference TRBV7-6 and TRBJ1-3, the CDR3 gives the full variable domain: GAGVSQSPRYKVTKRGQDVALRCDPISGHVSLYWYRQALGQGPEFLTYFNYEAQQDKSGLPNDRFSAERPEGSISTLTIQRTEQRDSAMYRCASSLPGNTIYFGEGSWLTVV.

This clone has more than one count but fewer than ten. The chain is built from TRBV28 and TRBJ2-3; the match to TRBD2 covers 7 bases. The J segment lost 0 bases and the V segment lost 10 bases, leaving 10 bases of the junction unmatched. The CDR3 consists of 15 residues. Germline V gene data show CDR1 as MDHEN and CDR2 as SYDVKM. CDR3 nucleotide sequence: TGTGCCACCGCGGGATGGCGGGAGAGCACAGATACGCAGTATTTT. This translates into CATAGWRESTDTQYF.

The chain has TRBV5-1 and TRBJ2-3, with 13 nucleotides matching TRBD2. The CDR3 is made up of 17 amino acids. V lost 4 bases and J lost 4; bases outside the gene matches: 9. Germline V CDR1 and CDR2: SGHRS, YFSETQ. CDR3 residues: CASSPTSGGAQADTQYF. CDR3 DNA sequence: TGCGCCAGCAGCCCAACTAGCGGGGGGGCCCAGGCAGATACGCAGTATTTT.

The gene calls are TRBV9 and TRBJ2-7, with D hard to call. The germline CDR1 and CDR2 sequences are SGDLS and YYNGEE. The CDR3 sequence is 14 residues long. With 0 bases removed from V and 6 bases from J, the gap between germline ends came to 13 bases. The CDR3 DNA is TGTGCCAGCAGCGTAGCTTACCCCGGCGGCGAGCAGTACTTC. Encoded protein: CASSVAYPGGEQYF.

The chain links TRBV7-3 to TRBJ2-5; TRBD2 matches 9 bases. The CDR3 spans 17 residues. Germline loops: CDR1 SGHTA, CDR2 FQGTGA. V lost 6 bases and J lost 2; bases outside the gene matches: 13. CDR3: CASSLRGLAGRQETQYF. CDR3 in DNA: TGTGCCAGCAGTCTTAGGGGGCTAGCGGGGCGACAAGAGACCCAGTACTTC.

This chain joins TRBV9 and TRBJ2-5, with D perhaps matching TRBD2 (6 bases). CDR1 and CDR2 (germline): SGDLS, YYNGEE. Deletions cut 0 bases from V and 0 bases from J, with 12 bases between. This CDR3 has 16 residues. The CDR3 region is CASSVGRAPYQETQYF. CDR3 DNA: TGTGCCAGCAGCGTAGGGAGGGCCCCATACCAAGAGACCCAGTACTTC.

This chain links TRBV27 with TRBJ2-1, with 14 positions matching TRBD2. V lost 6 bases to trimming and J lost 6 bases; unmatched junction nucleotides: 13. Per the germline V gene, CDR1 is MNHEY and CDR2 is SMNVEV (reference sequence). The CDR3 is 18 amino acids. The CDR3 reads CASRPGLAGGMTRNEQFF. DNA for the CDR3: TGTGCCAGCAGGCCCGGACTAGCGGGGGGAATGACTCGCAATGAGCAGTTCTTC.

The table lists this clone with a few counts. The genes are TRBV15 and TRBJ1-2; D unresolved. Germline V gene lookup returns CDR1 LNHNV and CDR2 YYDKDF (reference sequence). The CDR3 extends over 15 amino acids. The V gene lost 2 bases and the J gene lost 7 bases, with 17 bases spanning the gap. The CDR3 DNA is TGTGCCACCAGCAGAAGAGGACTCCTCTCGGCTGGCTACACCTTC. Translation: CATSRRGLLSAGYTF. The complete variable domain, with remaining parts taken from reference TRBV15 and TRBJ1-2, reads DAMVIQNPRYQVTQFGKPVTLSCSQTLNHNVMYWYQQKSSQAPKLLFHYYDKDFNNEADTPDNFQSRRPNTSFCFLDIRSPGLGDTAMYLCATSRRGLLSAGYTFGSGTRLTVV.

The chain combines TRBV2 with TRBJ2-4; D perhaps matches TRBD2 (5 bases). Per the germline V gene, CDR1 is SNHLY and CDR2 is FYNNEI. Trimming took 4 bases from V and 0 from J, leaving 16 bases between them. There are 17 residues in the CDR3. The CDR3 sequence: CASSGRTDPLAKNIQYF. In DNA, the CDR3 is TGTGCCAGCAGTGGGAGGACGGACCCCCTAGCCAAAAACATTCAGTACTTC.

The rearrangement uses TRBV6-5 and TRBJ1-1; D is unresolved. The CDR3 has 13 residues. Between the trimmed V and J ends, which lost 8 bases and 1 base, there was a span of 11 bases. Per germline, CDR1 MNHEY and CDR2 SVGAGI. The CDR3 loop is CASFGVWNTEAFF. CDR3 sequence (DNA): TGTGCCAGCTTCGGGGTATGGAACACTGAAGCTTTCTTT.

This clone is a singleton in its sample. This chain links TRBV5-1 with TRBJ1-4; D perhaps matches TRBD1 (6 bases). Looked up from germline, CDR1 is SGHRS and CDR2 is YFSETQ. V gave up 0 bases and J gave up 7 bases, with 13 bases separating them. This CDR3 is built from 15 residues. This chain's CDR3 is CASSLGERGGEKLFF. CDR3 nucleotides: TGCGCCAGCAGCTTGGGTGAAAGGGGGGGTGAAAAACTGTTTTTT.